The TCR beta chain described here comes from a study of blood T cell repertoires in COVID-19. At the level of the study: The origin of the acute and convalescent COVID-19 samples was the United States, Italy and Spain. Sample material is recorded as cDNA or gDNA derived from T cells, B-cell-depleted T cells, or PBMCs.

In the original processing: How many nucleated cells were present was estimated from reference gene primer amplification. Clones were read by immunoSEQ multiplex PCR, and TCRdb kept only the in-frame ones, dropping some. Clone size and V and J calls were adopted from that table, with D and trimming inferred from the DNA. The sample records about 140,000 clones, around 90% being singletons. The CDR3 has 12 amino acids. Deletions cut 7 bases from V and 4 bases from J, with 11 bases between. CDR1 and CDR2 (germline): MNHEY, SVGAGI. The sequenced material came from peripheral blood. The chain joins TRBV6-5 to TRBJ2-7; no clear D gene. This TCR derives from a woman aged 60-70 years with acute or convalescent COVID-19. CDR3 protein: CASTLNFYEQYF. The CDR3 nucleotides are TGTGCCAGCACTCTAAACTTTTACGAGCAGTACTTC.